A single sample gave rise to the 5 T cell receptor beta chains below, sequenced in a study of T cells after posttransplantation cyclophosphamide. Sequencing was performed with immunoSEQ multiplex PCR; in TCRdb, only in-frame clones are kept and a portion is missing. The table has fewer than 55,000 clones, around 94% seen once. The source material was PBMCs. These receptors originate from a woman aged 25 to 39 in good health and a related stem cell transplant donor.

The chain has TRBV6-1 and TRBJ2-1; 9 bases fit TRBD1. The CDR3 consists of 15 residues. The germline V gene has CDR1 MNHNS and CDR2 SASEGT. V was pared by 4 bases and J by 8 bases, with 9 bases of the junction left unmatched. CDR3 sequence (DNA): TGTGCCAGCAGTGCCCAAATGGGACAGGGCTATGAGCAGTTCTTC. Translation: CASSAQMGQGYEQFF.

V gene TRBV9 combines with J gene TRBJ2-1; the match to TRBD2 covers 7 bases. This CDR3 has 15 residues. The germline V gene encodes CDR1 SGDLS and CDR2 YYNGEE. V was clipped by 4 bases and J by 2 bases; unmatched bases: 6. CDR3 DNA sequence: TGTGCCAGCAGCCAGACGAGCGGGGCCTACAATGAGCAGTTCTTC. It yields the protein CASSQTSGAYNEQFF.

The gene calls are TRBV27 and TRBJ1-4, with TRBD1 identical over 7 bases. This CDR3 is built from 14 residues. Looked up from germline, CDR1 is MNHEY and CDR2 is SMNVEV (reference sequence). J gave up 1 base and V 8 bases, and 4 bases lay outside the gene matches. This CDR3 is CASGRQGTNEKLFF. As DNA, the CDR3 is TGTGCCAGCGGGAGACAGGGAACTAATGAAAAACTGTTTTTT.

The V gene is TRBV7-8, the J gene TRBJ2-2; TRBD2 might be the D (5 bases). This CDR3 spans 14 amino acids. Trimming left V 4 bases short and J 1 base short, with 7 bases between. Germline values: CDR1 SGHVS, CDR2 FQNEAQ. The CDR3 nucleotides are TGTGCCAGCAGCTCGAGGGAGAACACCGGGGAGCTGTTTTTT. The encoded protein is CASSSRENTGELFF.

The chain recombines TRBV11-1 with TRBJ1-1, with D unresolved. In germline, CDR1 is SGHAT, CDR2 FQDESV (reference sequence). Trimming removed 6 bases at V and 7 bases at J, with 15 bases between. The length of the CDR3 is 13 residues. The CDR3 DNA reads TGTGCCAGCAGTACCGCGGGGATAGGTGAAGCTTTCTTT. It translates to CASSTAGIGEAFF.